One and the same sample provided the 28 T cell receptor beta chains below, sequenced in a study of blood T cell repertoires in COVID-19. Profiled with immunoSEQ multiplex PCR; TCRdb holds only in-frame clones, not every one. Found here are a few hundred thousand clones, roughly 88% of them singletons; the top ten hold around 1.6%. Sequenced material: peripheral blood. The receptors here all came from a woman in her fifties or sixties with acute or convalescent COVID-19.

The CDR3 protein is CASSFRGSTDTQYF. The CDR3 DNA reads TGTGCCAGCAGCTTCCGCGGGAGCACAGATACGCAGTATTTT. The J gene is TRBJ2-3, the V gene TRBV7-3; a weak D match, TRBD2 (5 bases). Germline-derived CDR1 and CDR2 are SGHTA and FQGTGA. Trimming left V 3 bases short and J 0 bases short, with 7 bases between. This CDR3 contains 14 residues.

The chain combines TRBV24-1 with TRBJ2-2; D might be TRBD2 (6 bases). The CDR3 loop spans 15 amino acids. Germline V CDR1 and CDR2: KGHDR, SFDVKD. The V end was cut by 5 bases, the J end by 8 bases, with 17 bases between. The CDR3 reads CATSGGRGYRGELFF. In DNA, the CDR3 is TGTGCCACCAGTGGAGGACGGGGGTATAGGGGGGAGCTGTTTTTT.

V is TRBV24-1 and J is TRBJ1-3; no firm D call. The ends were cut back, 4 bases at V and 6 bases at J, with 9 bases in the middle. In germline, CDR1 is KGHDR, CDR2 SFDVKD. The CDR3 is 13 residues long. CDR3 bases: TGTGCCACCAGTGACAGGAACCTAAACACCATATATTTT. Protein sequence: CATSDRNLNTIYF.

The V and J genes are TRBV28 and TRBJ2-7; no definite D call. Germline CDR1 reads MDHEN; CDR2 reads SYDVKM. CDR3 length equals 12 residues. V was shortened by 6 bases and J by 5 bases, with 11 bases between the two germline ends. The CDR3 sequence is CASSPTRDEQYF. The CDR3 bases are TGTGCCAGCAGCCCTACCCGTGACGAGCAGTACTTC. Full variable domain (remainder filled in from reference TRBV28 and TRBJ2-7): DVKVTQSSRYLVKRTGEKVFLECVQDMDHENMFWYRQDPGLGLRLIYFSYDVKMKEKGDIPEGYSVSREKKERFSLILESASTNQTSMYLCASSPTRDEQYFGPGTRLTVT.

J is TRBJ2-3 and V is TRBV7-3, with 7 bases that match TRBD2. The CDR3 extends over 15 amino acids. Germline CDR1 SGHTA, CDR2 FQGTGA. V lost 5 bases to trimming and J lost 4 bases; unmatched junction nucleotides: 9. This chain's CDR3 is CASSNNGLVADTQYF. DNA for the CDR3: TGTGCCAGCAGCAACAACGGACTAGTGGCAGATACGCAGTATTTT.

The CDR3 loop is CASRKPGGATATNEKLFF. The CDR3 DNA is TGTGCCAGTAGAAAACCCGGTGGGGCCACAGCAACTAATGAAAAACTGTTTTTT. V gene TRBV19 combines with J gene TRBJ1-4, with a possible D match to TRBD1 (5 bases). V was trimmed by 6 bases and J by 0 bases, leaving 20 bases between them. Germline V gene sequence: CDR1 LNHDA, CDR2 SQIVND (reference sequence). The CDR3 loop spans 18 amino acids.

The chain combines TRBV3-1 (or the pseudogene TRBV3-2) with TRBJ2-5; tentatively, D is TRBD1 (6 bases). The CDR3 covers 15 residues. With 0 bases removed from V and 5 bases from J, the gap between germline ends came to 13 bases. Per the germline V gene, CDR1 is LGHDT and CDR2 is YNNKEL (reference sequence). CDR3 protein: CASSQEGQPAETQYF. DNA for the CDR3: TGTGCCAGCAGCCAAGAAGGACAGCCCGCTGAGACCCAGTACTTC.

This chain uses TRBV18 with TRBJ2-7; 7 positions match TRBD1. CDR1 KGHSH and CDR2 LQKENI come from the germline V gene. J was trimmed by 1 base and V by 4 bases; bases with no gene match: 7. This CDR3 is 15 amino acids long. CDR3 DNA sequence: TGTGCCAGCTCACGCCCCGGGACAGCTTCCTACGAGCAGTACTTC. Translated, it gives CASSRPGTASYEQYF.

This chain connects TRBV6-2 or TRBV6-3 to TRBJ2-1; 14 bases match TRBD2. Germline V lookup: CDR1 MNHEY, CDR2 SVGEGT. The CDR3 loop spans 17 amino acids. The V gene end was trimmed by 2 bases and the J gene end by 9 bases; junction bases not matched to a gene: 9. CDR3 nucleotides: TGTGCCAGCAGTTACACAAGGGGACTAGCGGGAGTCGGTGAGCAGTTCTTC. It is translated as CASSYTRGLAGVGEQFF.

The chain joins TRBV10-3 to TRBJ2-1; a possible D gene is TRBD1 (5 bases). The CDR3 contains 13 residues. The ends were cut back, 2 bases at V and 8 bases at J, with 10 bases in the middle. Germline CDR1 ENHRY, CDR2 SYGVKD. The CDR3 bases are TGTGCCATCAGTGAGCAGGGCGTTGATGAGCAGTTCTTC. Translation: CAISEQGVDEQFF.

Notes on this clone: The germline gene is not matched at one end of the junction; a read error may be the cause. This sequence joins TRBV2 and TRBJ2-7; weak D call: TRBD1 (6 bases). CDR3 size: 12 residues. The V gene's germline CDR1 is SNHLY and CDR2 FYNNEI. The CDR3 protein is CASTNNRDMGFF. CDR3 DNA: TGTGCCAGCACAAATAACCGGGACATGGGGTTCTTC.

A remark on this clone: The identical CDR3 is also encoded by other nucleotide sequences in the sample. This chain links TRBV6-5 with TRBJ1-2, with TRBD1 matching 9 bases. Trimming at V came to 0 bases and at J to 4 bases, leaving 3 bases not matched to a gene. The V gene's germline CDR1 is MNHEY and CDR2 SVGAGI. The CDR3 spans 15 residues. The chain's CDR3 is CASSYSGTGSYGYTF. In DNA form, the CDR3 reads TGTGCCAGCAGTTACTCTGGGACAGGGTCCTATGGCTACACCTTC.

The CDR3 DNA is TGTGCCAGCAGGGCACTAGCGGAAGGCAATGAGCAGTTCTTC. Its protein product is CASRALAEGNEQFF. The rearrangement joins TRBV27 to TRBJ2-1; TRBD2 matches 8 bases. Trimming cost V 6 bases and J 6 bases; bases outside gene matches: 7. This CDR3 is 14 amino acids long. Germline V gives CDR1 MNHEY, CDR2 SMNVEV (reference sequence).

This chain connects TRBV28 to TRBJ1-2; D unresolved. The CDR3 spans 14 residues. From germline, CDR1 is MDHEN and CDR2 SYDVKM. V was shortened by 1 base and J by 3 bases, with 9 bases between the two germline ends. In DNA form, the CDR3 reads TGTGCCAGCAGTTTATCCAGTGTGGACTATGGCTACACCTTC. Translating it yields CASSLSSVDYGYTF.

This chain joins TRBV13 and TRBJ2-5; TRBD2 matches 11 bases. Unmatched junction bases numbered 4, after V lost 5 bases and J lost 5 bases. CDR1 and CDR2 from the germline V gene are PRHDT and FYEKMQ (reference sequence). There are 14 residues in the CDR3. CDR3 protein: CASSHSGREETQYF. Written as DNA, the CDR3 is TGTGCCAGCAGCCATAGCGGGAGGGAGGAGACCCAGTACTTC. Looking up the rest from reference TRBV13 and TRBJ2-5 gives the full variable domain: AAGVIQSPRHLIKEKRETATLKCYPIPRHDTVYWYQQGPGQDPQFLISFYEKMQSDKGSIPDRFSAQQFSDYHSELNMSSLELGDSALYFCASSHSGREETQYFGPGTRLLVL.

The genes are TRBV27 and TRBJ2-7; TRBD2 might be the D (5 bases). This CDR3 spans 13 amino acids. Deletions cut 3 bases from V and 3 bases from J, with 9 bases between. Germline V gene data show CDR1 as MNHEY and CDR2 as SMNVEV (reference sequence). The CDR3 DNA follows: TGTGCCAGCAGTTTCGGAGGTAACTACGAGCAGTACTTC. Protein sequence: CASSFGGNYEQYF.

CDR3 bases: TGTGCCAGCAGCTCGAAACAGGGGGCCCACGGCGAGCAGTACTTC. It specifies CASSSKQGAHGEQYF. The chain has TRBV5-4 and TRBJ2-7, with 9 bases that match TRBD1. Germline CDR1 reads SGHNT; CDR2 reads YYREEE (reference sequence). With 3 bases clipped from V and 6 bases from J, the junction kept 10 bases outside the gene matches. There are 15 residues in the CDR3.

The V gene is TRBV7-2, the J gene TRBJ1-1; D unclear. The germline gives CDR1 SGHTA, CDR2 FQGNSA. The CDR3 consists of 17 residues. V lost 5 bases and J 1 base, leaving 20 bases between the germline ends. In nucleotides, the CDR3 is TGTGCCAGCAGCCTACACTTCTTCAGAGGAGGGAACACTGAAGCTTTCTTT. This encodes CASSLHFFRGGNTEAFF. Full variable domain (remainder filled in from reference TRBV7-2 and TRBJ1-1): GAGVSQSPSNKVTEKGKDVELRCDPISGHTALYWYRQSLGQGLEFLIYFQGNSAPDKSGLPSDRFSAERTGGSVSTLTIQRTQQEDSAVYLCASSLHFFRGGNTEAFFGQGTRLTVV.

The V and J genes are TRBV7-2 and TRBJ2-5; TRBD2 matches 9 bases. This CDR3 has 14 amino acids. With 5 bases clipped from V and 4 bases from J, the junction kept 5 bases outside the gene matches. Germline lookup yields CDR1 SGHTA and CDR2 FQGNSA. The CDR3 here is CASSPGLASETQYF. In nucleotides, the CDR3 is TGTGCCAGCAGCCCGGGACTAGCATCAGAGACCCAGTACTTC. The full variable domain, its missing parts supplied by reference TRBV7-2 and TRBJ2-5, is GAGVSQSPSNKVTEKGKDVELRCDPISGHTALYWYRQSLGQGLEFLIYFQGNSAPDKSGLPSDRFSAERTGGSVSTLTIQRTQQEDSAVYLCASSPGLASETQYFGPGTRLLVL.

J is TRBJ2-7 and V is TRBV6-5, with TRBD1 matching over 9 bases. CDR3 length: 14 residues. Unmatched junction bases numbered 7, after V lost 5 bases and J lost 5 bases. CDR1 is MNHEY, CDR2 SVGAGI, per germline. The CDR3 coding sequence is TGTGCCAGCAGTCCCGTGGACAGGGGCCACGAGCAGTACTTC. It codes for CASSPVDRGHEQYF.

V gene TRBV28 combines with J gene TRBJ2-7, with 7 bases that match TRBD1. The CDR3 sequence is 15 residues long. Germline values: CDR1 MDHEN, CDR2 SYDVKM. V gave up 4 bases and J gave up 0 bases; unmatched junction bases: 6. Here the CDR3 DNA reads TGTGCCAGCAGTTCAGGGACAGCAAGCTCCTACGAGCAGTACTTC. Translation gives CASSSGTASSYEQYF.

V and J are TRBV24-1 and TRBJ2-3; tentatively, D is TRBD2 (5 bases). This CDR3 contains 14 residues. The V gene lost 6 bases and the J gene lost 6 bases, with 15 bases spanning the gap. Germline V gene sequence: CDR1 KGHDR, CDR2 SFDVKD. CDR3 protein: CATSKSRGRDTQYF. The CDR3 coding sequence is TGTGCCACCAGTAAGTCCCGGGGTAGGGATACGCAGTATTTT.

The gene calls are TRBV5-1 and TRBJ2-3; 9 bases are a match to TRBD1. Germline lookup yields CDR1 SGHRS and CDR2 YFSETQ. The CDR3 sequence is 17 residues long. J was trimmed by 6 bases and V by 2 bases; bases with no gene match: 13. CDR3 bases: TGCGCCAGCAGCTTACAACCCCCGGGACAGGGCGGCGATACGCAGTATTTT. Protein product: CASSLQPPGQGGDTQYF.

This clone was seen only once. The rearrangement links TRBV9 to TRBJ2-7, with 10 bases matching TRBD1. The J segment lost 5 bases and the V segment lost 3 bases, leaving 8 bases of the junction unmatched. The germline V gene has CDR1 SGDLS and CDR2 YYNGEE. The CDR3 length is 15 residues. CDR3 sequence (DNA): TGTGCCAGCAGCGCCCCGGGACAGGGGATGGACGAGCAGTACTTC. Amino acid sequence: CASSAPGQGMDEQYF.

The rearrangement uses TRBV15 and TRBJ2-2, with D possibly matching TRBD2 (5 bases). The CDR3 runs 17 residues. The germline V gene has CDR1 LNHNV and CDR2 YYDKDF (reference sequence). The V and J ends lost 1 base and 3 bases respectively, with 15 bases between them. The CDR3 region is CATSRAGRADYTGELFF. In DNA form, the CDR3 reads TGTGCCACCAGCAGAGCGGGGAGAGCCGATTACACCGGGGAGCTGTTTTTT.

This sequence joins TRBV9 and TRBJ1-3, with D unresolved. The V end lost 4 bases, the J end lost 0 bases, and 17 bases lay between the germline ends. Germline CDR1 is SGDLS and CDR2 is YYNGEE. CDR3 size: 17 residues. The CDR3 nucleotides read TGTGCCAGCAGCCCCCAAGGAGCCGCGATCTCTGGAAACACCATATATTTT. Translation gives CASSPQGAAISGNTIYF.

The CDR3 here is CASTSSLPGTGIAKNIQYF. The CDR3 DNA sequence: TGTGCCAGCACCTCCTCCCTCCCTGGGACAGGAATAGCCAAAAACATTCAGTACTTC. The V call is TRBV28, the J call TRBJ2-4, with 8 bases fitting TRBD1. This CDR3 spans 19 amino acids. The V gene end was trimmed by 7 bases and the J gene end by 0 bases; junction bases not matched to a gene: 17. Germline CDR1 is MDHEN and CDR2 is SYDVKM.

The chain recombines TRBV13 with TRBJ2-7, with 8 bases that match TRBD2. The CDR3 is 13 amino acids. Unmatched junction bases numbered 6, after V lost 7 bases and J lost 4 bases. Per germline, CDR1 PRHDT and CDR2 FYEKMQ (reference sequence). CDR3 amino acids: CASTLAGTYEQYF. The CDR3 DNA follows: TGTGCCAGCACATTAGCGGGAACTTACGAGCAGTACTTC. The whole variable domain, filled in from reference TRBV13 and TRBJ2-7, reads AAGVIQSPRHLIKEKRETATLKCYPIPRHDTVYWYQQGPGQDPQFLISFYEKMQSDKGSIPDRFSAQQFSDYHSELNMSSLELGDSALYFCASTLAGTYEQYFGPGTRLTVT.